The sequence of this T cell receptor beta chain was determined in a study of OX40 agonist ivuxolimab in advanced cancers. Study-wide context: Participants could have had prior anti-PD-1, anti-PD-L1 or anti-CTLA-4 therapy, and less than 45% had some.

Study-wide results and caveats: CD8+ T cells (on average) carried more expanded clones than CD4+ T cells.

If patients had autoimmune disease history or systemic immunosuppression, they were excluded. Blood draws occurred at baseline, cycle 4 day 1, and cycle 7 day 1. This clone was seen a handful of times. Its cognate antigen is unknown. Only in-frame clones appear in the TCRdb table, and some are missing; sequencing was by immunoSEQ multiplex PCR. The table includes some 100,000 clones, 84% detected once. Specimen: CD4+ or CD8+ T cells sorted from blood, collected in a trial of the OX40 agonist ivuxolimab. This TCR came from an adult with an advanced solid tumor such as melanoma, head and neck, liver or kidney cancer.

The CDR3 spells CASARGSNQPQHF. CDR3 DNA sequence: TGTGCCAGCGCTCGGGGGAGCAATCAGCCCCAGCATTTT. The gene calls are TRBV7-2 and TRBJ1-5, with a tentative D call TRBD1 (5 bases). This CDR3 spans 13 amino acids. V lost 8 bases and J 1 base, leaving 9 bases between the germline ends. Germline V gives CDR1 SGHTA, CDR2 FQGNSA.